This paragraph reports one TCR beta chain. Its antigen remains unknown. This CDR3 contains 15 residues. V was clipped by 1 base and J by 6 bases; unmatched bases: 2. Germline V gene sequence: CDR1 SGHTA, CDR2 FQGNSA. Sequenced by immunoSEQ multiplex PCR; TCRdb stores in-frame clones only, minus some. This sample has about 2 million clones, with roughly 94% found just once. Terminally differentiated effector memory CD45RA+ cells were excluded by CCR7 positive selection of CD45RO-negative cells. The entry originates in a study of shared clonotypes between healthy human individuals. Study-wide context: A couple of women and a few men aged 18 to 49 made up the donors. General study findings and limits: The sharing of 4% to 5.5% of naive CD4 clonotypes was seen across several donors.

The genes are TRBV7-2 and TRBJ2-1; 11 positions match TRBD2. The sequencing sample was made of naive CD8+ T cells sorted from blood. The receptor was isolated from a man aged 18 to 30 in good health. The CDR3 DNA reads as TGTGCCAGCAGCTTAGGACTAGCGGGGTTCAATGAGCAGTTCTTC. It is translated as CASSLGLAGFNEQFF.